The rows below give T cell receptor beta chains drawn from one sample of a study of T-cell reconstitution after alpha-beta-depleted transplantation in children. TCRdb independently ran MiXCR on the PCR reads; one entry per CDR3 protein. The sample holds 450,000 to 600,000 distinct CDR3 sequences, roughly a tenth seen once. Sequenced material: PBMCs, taken before TCRalphabeta/CD19-depleted stem cell transplant. The receptors originated from a child aged 2-15 years with inherited bone marrow failure, due to receive a stem cell transplant. Each CDR3 is given with its conserved first and last residue. The D gene is left open where the match is weak. The size of a clone is reported for some rows only, either as once, few or many, or as a class for expanded clones.

DNA: TGTGCCAGCAGCTTAGCGACGGCGGGAGCAAGCGAGCAGTACTTC
CDR3: CASSLATAGASEQYF
D: TRBD2
length: 15
J: TRBJ2-7
size: many
V: TRBV7-6

DNA: TGTGCCAGCAGGGGTGCGGGCGGGAGAACCGGGGAGCTGTTTTTT
CDR3: CASRGAGGRTGELFF
D: TRBD2
length: 15
J: TRBJ2-2
size: few
V: TRBV6-1

DNA: TGTGCCAGCAGCCAAGGTCTGGCTAGCGGGAAGAAGACCCAGTACTTC
CDR3: CASSQGLASGKKTQYF
D: TRBD2
length: 16
J: TRBJ2-5
size: many
V: TRBV3-1

DNA: TGTGCCAGCAGTTTATGGGGCCGGACGGGAACCGGGGAGCTGTTTTTT
CDR3: CASSLWGRTGTGELFF
D: .
length: 16
J: TRBJ2-2
size: many
V: TRBV28

DNA: TGCAGTGCTAGAGATATCCCTAGCGGTGCCTACGAGCAGTACTTC
CDR3: CSARDIPSGAYEQYF
D: TRBD2
length: 15
J: TRBJ2-7
size: many
V: TRBV20-1

DNA: TGTGCCAGCAGCTTCTCGCTCTACGAGCAGTACTTC
CDR3: CASSFSLYEQYF
D: .
length: 12
J: TRBJ2-7
size: many
V: TRBV12-3/TRBV12-4

DNA: TGCGCCAGCAGCCAGACCTTAGCGGGATTAAACACCGGGGAGCTGTTTTTT
CDR3: CASSQTLAGLNTGELFF
D: TRBD2
length: 17
J: TRBJ2-2
size: few
V: TRBV4-1

DNA: TGTGCCAGCAGTGAAGACAGGGGGCTATACGAGCAGTACTTC
CDR3: CASSEDRGLYEQYF
D: TRBD1
length: 14
J: TRBJ2-7
size: many
V: TRBV2

DNA: TGTGCCAGCAGCTCCCCTAGGGGGACTTTGTCATCCGGGGAGCTGTTTTTT
CDR3: CASSSPRGTLSSGELFF
D: .
length: 17
J: TRBJ2-2
size: many
V: TRBV13

DNA: TGTGCCAGCAGCCTTTTCACATTAGCTAACTATGGCTACACCTTC
CDR3: CASSLFTLANYGYTF
D: .
length: 15
J: TRBJ1-2
size: .
V: TRBV7-2

DNA: TGTGCCAGCAGCTCGAGACTAGCGGGGCTATACGAGCAGTACTTC
CDR3: CASSSRLAGLYEQYF
D: TRBD2
length: 15
J: TRBJ2-7
size: many
V: TRBV7-8